The rows below give T cell receptor beta chains drawn from one sample of a study of T cell repertoires in cytomegalovirus infection. TCRdb re-analysed the reads in MiXCR, keeping a single row per CDR3 protein. The table includes 200,000 to 300,000 distinct CDR3 sequences, around an eighth detected once. Sequenced: PBMCs. These receptors all stem from a human donor in good health (CMV status not recorded). Some clones in this sample may be carry-over from other donors' samples. The CDR3 runs from the conserved cysteine through the conserved F or W. D genes are given only for firm matches. Part of the rows lack a size; the others show once, few, many or a class for expanded clones.

>TRBV7-9|TRBJ2-5|many|-
TGTGCCAGCAGCCACGGGACCGACCAAGAGACCCAGTACTTC
CASSHGTDQETQYF
>TRBV7-2|TRBJ2-5|many|-
TGTGCCAGCAGCCCCACAGGGAAAGAGACCCAGTACTTC
CASSPTGKETQYF
>TRBV7-2|TRBJ1-2|few|-
TGTGCCAGCAGCTTAGGGGCCCAGCTTCGGCCCTATGGCTACACCTTC
CASSLGAQLRPYGYTF
>TRBV12-3/TRBV12-4|TRBJ2-1|-|TRBD2
TGTGCCAGCCTGACTAGCGGGGGGGCATCAGTTACAGATGAGCAGTTCTTC
CASLTSGGASVTDEQFF
>TRBV12-3/TRBV12-4|TRBJ1-2|many|-
TGTGCCAGCAGTTTAAGGATTGGGCAGGGTCACTATGGCTACACCTTC
CASSLRIGQGHYGYTF
>TRBV28|TRBJ1-5|many|-
TGTGCCAGCAGTTTCTTGACTCTCGGGCAGCCCCAGCATTTT
CASSFLTLGQPQHF
>TRBV19|TRBJ2-5|many|-
TGTGCCAGTACCAAGACAGACAGGATCCAAGAGACCCAGTACTTC
CASTKTDRIQETQYF
>TRBV19|TRBJ2-7|many|TRBD2
TGTGCCAGTAGTATCGGGGCTAGCGGGAGCTCCTACGAGCAGTACTTC
CASSIGASGSSYEQYF
>TRBV5-4|TRBJ2-3|many|-
TGTGCCAGCAGCTTCCTTATCAAAGATACGCAGTATTTT
CASSFLIKDTQYF
>TRBV6-2/TRBV6-3|TRBJ2-5|many|TRBD1
TGTGCCAGCAGCTCAACGGACAGGTCAAGCGAGACCCAGTACTTC
CASSSTDRSSETQYF
>TRBV11-2|TRBJ2-7|-|-
TGTGCCAGCAGCTTAGACACTAAAACCTACGAGCAGTACTTC
CASSLDTKTYEQYF
>TRBV7-2|TRBJ1-4|many|TRBD1
TGTGCCAGCAGCTTAGGACAGGGGGGGTGGAGGGAAAAACTGTTTTTT
CASSLGQGGWREKLFF
>TRBV5-1|TRBJ2-2|-|-
TGCGCCAGCAGCTTACTTCCTGCGAACACCGGGGAGCTGTTTTTT
CASSLLPANTGELFF
>TRBV19|TRBJ1-5|few|-
TGTGCCAGTAGTATAGTTCGAGCCCAGGTCCTGAAGCCCCAGCATTTT
CASSIVRAQVLKPQHF
>TRBV7-2|TRBJ2-7|many|TRBD2
TGTGCCAGCAGCTTAGGGACTAGCGGGGGGGCCTACGAGCAGTACTTC
CASSLGTSGGAYEQYF
>TRBV20-1|TRBJ2-7|few|TRBD1
TGCAGTGCCCCGGACAGGGTCTCCGAGCAGTACTTC
CSAPDRVSEQYF
>TRBV19|TRBJ1-5|-|TRBD1
TGTGCCAGTAGTTTGTCCGGGACAGTGAAGAGCAATCAGCCCCAGCATTTT
CASSLSGTVKSNQPQHF
>TRBV7-9|TRBJ2-7|-|TRBD2
TGTGCCAGCAGCTCGCTAGCGGGAGAGCAGTACTTC
CASSSLAGEQYF
>TRBV19|TRBJ1-1|-|-
TGTGCCAGTAGACCCTTGGGGGCGTACACTGAAGCTTTCTTT
CASRPLGAYTEAFF
>TRBV29-1|TRBJ1-1|few|TRBD1
TGCAGCGTTGATCAGGCGGGACAGGGGGTTAAAGCTTTCTTT
CSVDQAGQGVKAFF
>TRBV7-3|TRBJ1-1|few|TRBD1
TGTGCCAGCAGCATGACAGGGTTAGACACTGAAGCTTTCTTT
CASSMTGLDTEAFF
>TRBV6-2/TRBV6-3|TRBJ1-2|many|-
TGTGCCAGCAGTTACCCAGGCTACACCTTC
CASSYPGYTF
>TRBV5-6|TRBJ1-5|-|-
TGTGCCAGCAGCAGTGGACAGTCCCTTGGGCCCCAGCATTTT
CASSSGQSLGPQHF
>TRBV7-2|TRBJ2-3|many|TRBD1
TGTGCCAGCAGCTTCGGGACAGGGTTTACAGATACGCAGTATTTT
CASSFGTGFTDTQYF
>TRBV7-2|TRBJ1-5|many|-
TGTGCCAGCAGCTTAGGGACGACCTCCGATCAGCCCCAGCATTTT
CASSLGTTSDQPQHF
>TRBV30|TRBJ1-2|-|-
TGTGCCTGGAGCCAGGGCCAGGGCTACACCTTC
CAWSQGQGYTF
>TRBV28|TRBJ1-4|many|TRBD1
TGTGCCAGCAGTTTGACAGGGAAGGAAAAACTGTTTTTT
CASSLTGKEKLFF
>TRBV29-1|TRBJ2-5|-|TRBD1
TGCAGCGCTAGGCCAGGGGGACAAAAGACCCAGTACTTC
CSARPGGQKTQYF
>TRBV6-1|TRBJ2-5|many|TRBD2
TGTGCCAGCAGCTCAGCGGGGTTGGAGACCCAGTACTTC
CASSSAGLETQYF
>TRBV7-3|TRBJ2-7|many|TRBD2
TGTGCCAGCAGCTTAATGGCGGGGGAAAGCTACGAGCAGTACTTC
CASSLMAGESYEQYF
>TRBV7-9|TRBJ1-6|few|-
TGTGCCAGCACCCTAGGGGGACACAAGAATTCACCCCTCCACTTT
CASTLGGHKNSPLHF
>TRBV7-2|TRBJ2-4|-|TRBD2
TGTGCCAGCAGCTCTAGGGGGGGACTAGCGGGGACCAAAAACATTCAGTACTTC
CASSSRGGLAGTKNIQYF
>TRBV7-2|TRBJ2-3|many|-
TGTGCCAGCAGCTTAATACCCGGGCGGGGCCAGTATTTT
CASSLIPGRGQYF